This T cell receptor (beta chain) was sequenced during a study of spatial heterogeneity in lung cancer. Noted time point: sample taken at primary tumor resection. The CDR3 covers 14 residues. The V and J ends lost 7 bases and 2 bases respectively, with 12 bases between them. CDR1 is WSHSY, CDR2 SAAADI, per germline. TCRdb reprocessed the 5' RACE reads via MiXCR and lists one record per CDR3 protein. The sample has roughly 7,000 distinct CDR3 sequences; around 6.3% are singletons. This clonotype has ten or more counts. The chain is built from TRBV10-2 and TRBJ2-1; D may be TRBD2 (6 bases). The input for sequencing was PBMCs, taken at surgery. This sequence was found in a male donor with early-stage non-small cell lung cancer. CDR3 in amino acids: CASNERVAYNEQFF. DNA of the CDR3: TGCGCCAGCAACGAGCGGGTGGCCTACAATGAGCAGTTCTTC.